The 18 T cell receptor beta chains listed next were all sequenced from one sample in a study of CD8 T cells in Susac syndrome. The authors reverse transcribed about 0.5 to 1 ug RNA with random hexamers. Using its own MiXCR run on the immunoSEQ multiplex PCR reads, TCRdb lists one record per CDR3 protein. The table has 150,000 to 200,000 distinct CDR3 sequences, roughly 95% seen once. Input material: CD8+ T cells from PBMCs. The receptors were gathered from a human donor with multiple sclerosis.

This clonotype has more than one count but fewer than ten. J is TRBJ1-1 and V is TRBV10-2; D gene uncertain. V lost 6 bases to trimming and J lost 1 base, with 3 bases between them. Looked up from germline, CDR1 is WSHSY and CDR2 is SAAADI. The CDR3 contains 11 residues. CDR3 sequence: CASRKNTEAFF. The CDR3 DNA follows: TGCGCCAGCAGGAAGAACACTGAAGCTTTCTTT.

DNA for the CDR3: TGCGCCAGCAGCCGCTCAGGGGGCTACGAGCAGTACTTC. Its protein product is CASSRSGGYEQYF. The chain links TRBV4-1 to TRBJ2-7, with 7 bases that match TRBD1. V was pared by 4 bases and J by 3 bases, with 3 bases of the junction left unmatched. Germline assignment: CDR1 MGHRA and CDR2 YSYEKL. The CDR3 has 13 residues.

This sequence joins TRBV9 and TRBJ2-2; TRBD1 aligns across 7 bases. V lost 0 bases, J lost 6 bases, and 2 bases stayed unmatched. The germline V gene encodes CDR1 SGDLS and CDR2 YYNGEE. CDR3 size: 14 residues. CDR3 DNA sequence: TGTGCCAGCAGCGTAGCTACAGGGGCCGGGGAGCTGTTTTTT. This gives the protein CASSVATGAGELFF.

V gene TRBV28 combines with J gene TRBJ2-3, with 11 bases aligning to TRBD2. V lost 4 bases and J lost 1; bases outside the gene matches: 7. The CDR3 loop spans 17 amino acids. Germline assignment: CDR1 MDHEN and CDR2 SYDVKM. The CDR3 DNA reads as TGTGCCAGCAGTTCTATACTGGGACTAGCGGGCACAGATACGCAGTATTTT. It specifies CASSSILGLAGTDTQYF.

This clonotype has a single count. The chain combines TRBV27 with TRBJ1-2; a weak D match, TRBD1 (6 bases). V was shortened by 3 bases and J by 5 bases, with 10 bases between the two germline ends. From germline, CDR1 is MNHEY and CDR2 SMNVEV (reference sequence). This CDR3 spans 13 amino acids. The CDR3 protein is CASSLGRGYGYTF. In DNA form, the CDR3 reads TGTGCCAGCAGTTTGGGCAGGGGATATGGCTACACCTTC.

The J gene is TRBJ2-5, the V gene TRBV3-1, with 11 bases that match TRBD2. From germline, CDR1 is LGHDT and CDR2 YNNKEL (reference sequence). This CDR3 comprises 16 residues. V gave up 3 bases and J gave up 5 bases; unmatched junction bases: 8. CDR3 sequence: CASSHPLAGGRETQYF. The CDR3 DNA sequence: TGTGCCAGCAGCCACCCTCTAGCGGGGGGCAGGGAGACCCAGTACTTC.

V and J are TRBV6-6 and TRBJ1-1; D uncertain. CDR1 MNHNY and CDR2 SVGAGI come from the germline V gene (reference sequence). Trimming took 10 bases from V and 3 from J, leaving 15 bases between them. The CDR3 covers 13 residues. CDR3 residues: CATQALLDTEAFF. CDR3 DNA sequence: TGTGCCACCCAGGCCCTGCTGGACACTGAAGCTTTCTTT.

The rearrangement joins TRBV29-1 to TRBJ2-7; 7 nucleotides agree with TRBD1. The V gene end was trimmed by 1 base and the J gene end by 2 bases; junction bases not matched to a gene: 5. Germline values: CDR1 SQVTM, CDR2 ANQGSEA. This CDR3 spans 14 amino acids. CDR3: CSVEAPGQTYEQYF. In nucleotides, the CDR3 is TGCAGCGTTGAAGCGCCGGGACAGACCTACGAGCAGTACTTC.

The V gene is TRBV27, the J gene TRBJ2-2; TRBD2 matches at 9 bases. Looked up from germline, CDR1 is MNHEY and CDR2 is SMNVEV (reference sequence). The CDR3 spans 14 residues. With V trimmed by 6 bases and J by 6 bases, 5 bases remained unmatched. In DNA, the CDR3 is TGTGCCAGCAGCCGACTAGCGGTCGCCGGGGAGCTGTTTTTT. Amino acids: CASSRLAVAGELFF.

The gene calls are TRBV12-5 and TRBJ2-1; a possible D gene is TRBD2 (6 bases). V was trimmed by 6 bases and J by 5 bases, leaving 17 bases between them. The germline gives CDR1 LGHNT, CDR2 FRNRAP. This CDR3 comprises 15 residues. The CDR3 loop is CASGPRLEWHNEQFF. CDR3 DNA: TGTGCTAGTGGCCCTAGACTAGAATGGCACAATGAGCAGTTCTTC.

This chain uses TRBV27 with TRBJ2-3; tentative D call: TRBD1 (6 bases). CDR3 size: 14 residues. Germline V lookup: CDR1 MNHEY, CDR2 SMNVEV (reference sequence). Between the trimmed V and J ends, which lost 6 bases and 4 bases, there was a span of 14 bases. The DNA of the CDR3 is TGTGCCAGCAGACCACAGGGAACCCCAGATACGCAGTATTTT. This codes for CASRPQGTPDTQYF.

The chain links TRBV29-1 to TRBJ2-1; TRBD1 agrees at 11 bases. Germline V CDR1 and CDR2: SQVTM, ANQGSEA. Trimming removed 6 bases from V and 3 bases from J; junction bases left unmatched: 1. The CDR3 loop spans 13 amino acids. CDR3 in amino acids: CSVGTGGYNEQFF. The CDR3 nucleotides are TGCAGCGTGGGGACAGGGGGCTACAATGAGCAGTTCTTC.

The chain links TRBV11-2 to TRBJ2-1; D uncertain. Germline V gene sequence: CDR1 SGHAT, CDR2 FQNNGV. The CDR3 is 14 residues long. The V and J ends lost 0 bases and 5 bases respectively, with 8 bases between them. The CDR3 DNA reads as TGTGCCAGCAGCTTAGATTCGGGCGACAATGAGCAGTTCTTC. This translates into CASSLDSGDNEQFF.

V is TRBV9 and J is TRBJ1-2; D unclear. The V gene lost 4 bases and the J gene lost 4 bases, with 5 bases spanning the gap. This CDR3 region has 11 residues. The germline V gene encodes CDR1 SGDLS and CDR2 YYNGEE. CDR3 sequence (DNA): TGTGCCAGCAGCCAAGCCTATGGCTACACCTTC. Protein sequence: CASSQAYGYTF.

The chain recombines TRBV20-1 with TRBJ2-1; D is perhaps TRBD1 or TRBD2 (5 bases each). The CDR3 extends over 14 amino acids. Germline CDR1 DFQATT, CDR2 SNEGSKA (reference sequence). The V end lost 1 base, the J end lost 12 bases, and 19 bases lay between the germline ends. The CDR3 sequence is CSARVPGTLLAQFF. The CDR3 DNA follows: TGCAGTGCTAGAGTTCCAGGGACGTTATTGGCGCAGTTCTTC.

This clonotype was detected only once. This chain joins TRBV9 and TRBJ2-1, with 14 bases identical to TRBD2. Germline V gene sequence: CDR1 SGDLS, CDR2 YYNGEE. V gave up 3 bases and J gave up 9 bases; unmatched junction bases: 2. The CDR3 is made up of 14 amino acids. In DNA form, the CDR3 reads TGTGCCAGCAGCGGCGGACTAGCGGGAGGTGAGCAGTTCTTC. This gives the protein CASSGGLAGGEQFF.

The chain couples TRBV14 to TRBJ1-1; the D gene is possibly TRBD1 (6 bases). The CDR3 consists of 14 residues. CDR1 and CDR2 from the germline V gene are SGHDN and FVKESK. V lost 4 bases, J lost 8 bases, and 17 bases lay in between. CDR3 nucleotides: TGTGCCAGCAGCCTACAGGGTATGAGGAGAGAAGCTTTCTTT. It codes for CASSLQGMRREAFF.

V gene TRBV4-1 combines with J gene TRBJ2-1, with 7 bases lining up with TRBD1. This CDR3 comprises 15 residues. With V trimmed by 5 bases and J by 2 bases, 6 bases remained unmatched. Germline loops: CDR1 MGHRA, CDR2 YSYEKL. The CDR3 DNA follows: TGCGCCAGCAGCGCCGACAGGGTGGCCTACAATGAGCAGTTCTTC. This gives the protein CASSADRVAYNEQFF.